Below are 15 T cell receptor beta chains sequenced from a single sample in a study of blood T cell repertoires in COVID-19 (dated by TCRdb to 2018 to 2021). The library relied on the immunoSEQ multiplex PCR assay. Held by TCRdb, this immuneACCESS table contains in-frame sequences only and omits some clones. Under half of the omission traces to an unresolved V gene where checked; the cause of the rest is unknown. The sample includes 200,000 to 250,000 clones, with roughly 80% observed a single time. Clones ranked in the top ten supply 8% to 13% of the sample. The sequenced material came from peripheral blood. All receptors come from a woman aged 80 or over with acute or convalescent COVID-19.

J is TRBJ2-5 and V is TRBV6-5, with 8 nucleotides matching TRBD1. J lost 3 bases, V lost 8 bases, and 2 bases had no gene match. In germline, CDR1 is MNHEY, CDR2 SVGAGI. This CDR3 has 12 amino acids. As DNA, the CDR3 is TGTGCCAGCTCGACAGGGGAAGAGACCCAGTACTTC. This encodes CASSTGEETQYF.

The chain is built from TRBV6-5 and TRBJ1-2; 9 bases align to TRBD1. CDR3 size: 14 residues. Unmatched junction bases numbered 12, after V lost 8 bases and J lost 8 bases. The germline gives CDR1 MNHEY, CDR2 SVGAGI. The CDR3 nucleotides read TGTGCCAGCCGCAATCTGGACAGGGGAGGCGGCTACACCTTC. As protein: CASRNLDRGGGYTF.

The chain uses TRBV18 and TRBJ1-1; D is ambiguous. This CDR3 comprises 14 residues. Germline assignment: CDR1 KGHSH and CDR2 LQKENI. The V gene lost 6 bases and the J gene lost 5 bases, with 16 bases spanning the gap. The CDR3 DNA is TGTGCCAGCTCTCTCGGGAGGGAGGGAACTGAAGCTTTCTTT. Protein: CASSLGREGTEAFF.

V and J are TRBV18 and TRBJ1-2; D ambiguous. Deletions cut 3 bases from V and 2 bases from J, with 7 bases between. The CDR3 spans 13 residues. CDR1 KGHSH and CDR2 LQKENI come from the germline V gene. CDR3 in amino acids: CASSPRENYGYTF. The CDR3 DNA follows: TGTGCCAGCTCACCGAGGGAGAACTATGGCTACACCTTC.

V usage is TRBV11-2 and J usage is TRBJ2-7, with 15 bases that match TRBD2. Germline trimming cut 1 base from V and 2 bases from J; bases unmatched to any gene: 3. The CDR3 consists of 17 residues. In germline, CDR1 is SGHAT, CDR2 FQNNGV. The DNA of the CDR3 is TGTGCCAGCAGCTTAGGGACTAGCGGGAGGGGAACCTACGAGCAGTACTTC. Protein product: CASSLGTSGRGTYEQYF.

The chain has TRBV19 and TRBJ2-3; 10 positions agree with TRBD1. The CDR3 contains 17 residues. Germline trimming cut 7 bases from V and 0 bases from J; bases unmatched to any gene: 10. Germline V CDR1 and CDR2: LNHDA, SQIVND (reference sequence). This chain's CDR3 is CASTLGTGDFSTDTQYF. The CDR3 DNA follows: TGTGCCAGTACCCTGGGGACAGGGGATTTTAGCACAGATACGCAGTATTTT.

This sequence joins TRBV4-1 and TRBJ1-5; D is uncertain. The germline V gene encodes CDR1 MGHRA and CDR2 YSYEKL. This CDR3 is built from 16 residues. The ends were cut back, 0 bases at V and 0 bases at J, with 9 bases in the middle. CDR3 in DNA: TGCGCCAGCAGCCAAGAATGGCAATATAGCAATCAGCCCCAGCATTTT. Translating gives CASSQEWQYSNQPQHF.

The chain has TRBV5-1 and TRBJ2-5, with 9 nucleotides matching TRBD2. The V and J ends lost 4 bases and 3 bases, in that order; junction bases with no gene match: 10. The CDR3 contains 16 residues. Germline values: CDR1 SGHRS, CDR2 YFSETQ. The CDR3 sequence: CASSLSTSGSKETQYF. The CDR3 coding sequence is TGCGCCAGCAGCCTGAGCACTAGCGGGTCAAAAGAGACCCAGTACTTC.

The CDR3 coding sequence is TGTGCCAGCAGCTTGACCGGACAGGGGGCTGGCCAGCCCCAGCATTTT. Encoded protein: CASSLTGQGAGQPQHF. This rearrangement joins TRBV5-5 to TRBJ1-5; 11 nucleotides match TRBD1. With V trimmed by 1 base and J by 7 bases, 7 bases remained unmatched. The germline CDR1 and CDR2 sequences are SGHKS and YYEKEE (reference sequence). CDR3 length: 16 residues.

The sample holds a few counts of this clone. The chain uses TRBV9 and TRBJ1-1; possible D gene TRBD1, 6 bases. Germline values: CDR1 SGDLS, CDR2 YYNGEE. V was shortened by 2 bases and J by 0 bases, with 14 bases between the two germline ends. This CDR3 has 16 amino acids. The CDR3 loop is CASSVDSRTVNTEAFF. The CDR3 region has the DNA TGTGCCAGCAGCGTTGACTCTCGGACAGTGAACACTGAAGCTTTCTTT.

The chain employs TRBV18 and TRBJ2-7, with D possibly matching TRBD1 (6 bases). Deletions cut 3 bases from V and 0 bases from J, with 12 bases between. This CDR3 comprises 15 residues. In germline, CDR1 is KGHSH, CDR2 LQKENI. The CDR3 DNA follows: TGTGCCAGCTCACCGGCACAGGGAAACTCCTACGAGCAGTACTTC. Its protein product is CASSPAQGNSYEQYF.

The gene calls are TRBV3-1 (or the pseudogene TRBV3-2) and TRBJ2-5, with D possibly TRBD2 on 6 matching bases. This CDR3 comprises 15 residues. Deletions cut 2 bases from V and 2 bases from J, with 12 bases between. Germline V gene data show CDR1 as LGHDT and CDR2 as YNNKEL (reference sequence). The CDR3 region is CASSQMVAVQETQYF. The CDR3 nucleotides are TGTGCCAGCAGCCAAATGGTAGCGGTTCAAGAGACCCAGTACTTC.

The V call is TRBV28, the J call TRBJ2-4; D is undetermined. This CDR3 region has 13 residues. CDR1 is MDHEN and CDR2 is SYDVKM in the germline V gene. V lost 6 bases and J 2 bases, leaving 8 bases between the germline ends. The CDR3: CASSPQSKNIQYF. The CDR3 nucleotides read TGTGCCAGCAGCCCCCAGTCCAAAAACATTCAGTACTTC.

The J gene is TRBJ2-1, the V gene TRBV7-2, with D unclear. The CDR3 contains 14 residues. Germline-derived CDR1 and CDR2 are SGHTA and FQGNSA. V gave up 1 base and J gave up 1 base, with 5 bases separating them. The chain's CDR3 is CASSLGGSYNEQFF. The CDR3 DNA reads as TGTGCCAGCAGCTTAGGCGGATCCTACAATGAGCAGTTCTTC.

The chain uses TRBV2 and TRBJ2-1; 11 nucleotides line up with TRBD1. CDR1 and CDR2 from the germline V gene are SNHLY and FYNNEI. Unmatched junction bases numbered 8, after V lost 5 bases and J lost 8 bases. This CDR3 is 15 amino acids long. The CDR3 sequence is CASSYRDRGYDEQFF. The CDR3 DNA reads TGTGCCAGCAGTTACCGGGACAGGGGGTATGATGAGCAGTTCTTC. Variable domain in full (rest from reference TRBV2 and TRBJ2-1): EPEVTQTPSHQVTQMGQEVILRCVPISNHLYFYWYRQILGQKVEFLVSFYNNEISEKSEIFDDQFSVERPDGSNFTLKIRSTKLEDSAMYFCASSYRDRGYDEQFFGPGTRLTVL.